This T cell receptor (beta chain) was found in a study of cytomegalovirus exposure and HLA in healthy donors. On this clone itself: What it recognizes is unknown.

PCR primers comprised 60 Vbeta and 13 Jbeta primers. Clones were sequenced by immunoSEQ multiplex PCR, and TCRdb holds only the in-frame ones, with some missing. The sample records about 98,000 clones, about 81% being singletons. Trimming cost V 6 bases and J 12 bases; bases outside gene matches: 13. The CDR3 length is 13 residues. Germline V gives CDR1 SGHVS, CDR2 FQNEAQ. Whole-study findings and limits: Apart from CMV serostatus, no immune exposure information was available.

The sample taken for sequencing was PBMCs. The receptor was isolated from a man aged 35 to 55 in good health and CMV-seronegative. This chain links TRBV7-8 with TRBJ1-2; TRBD1 matches at 7 bases. CDR3 region: CASRTRSGTENTF. The CDR3 DNA reads as TGTGCCAGCAGAACTAGATCCGGGACAGAGAACACCTTC.